These T cell receptor beta chains were read from a single sample in a study of T-cell reconstitution after alpha-beta-depleted transplantation in children. TCRdb recomputed calls from the PCR reads with MiXCR, one row per CDR3 protein. The sample consists of about 610,000 distinct CDR3 sequences, under 12% of them appearing once. The sequencing used PBMCs from the stem cell graft donor, collected from the stem cell graft. The receptors here all came from a human donor who donated a stem cell graft to a child with acute myeloid leukemia. Both conserved end residues are part of each CDR3. D genes are given only for firm matches. Where a row states a size, it is once, few, many or the class of an expanded clone; other rows omit it.

d_gene,abundance,v_gene,j_gene,CDR3nt,CDR3aa
TRBD1,-,TRBV29-1,TRBJ1-3,TGCAGCGCCGCGGGGACAGGTCAAGGAAACACCATATATTTT,CSAAGTGQGNTIYF
TRBD1,few,TRBV28,TRBJ1-5,TGTGCCAGCACGGACAGGGGTATAGGCAATCAGCCCCAGCATTTT,CASTDRGIGNQPQHF
TRBD1,-,TRBV30,TRBJ2-1,TGTGCCTGGAGTTTAGAGGGGGCTATCTACAATGAGCAGTTCTTC,CAWSLEGAIYNEQFF
-,-,TRBV3-1,TRBJ2-6,TGTGCCAGCAGCCAAGCGACAGGGAGGGACAACGTCCTGACTTTC,CASSQATGRDNVLTF
-,-,TRBV30,TRBJ2-2,TGTGCCTGGGCCGACCCGAACACCGGGGAGCTGTTTTTT,CAWADPNTGELFF
-,-,TRBV7-2,TRBJ1-5,TGTGCCAGCAGGGCAGGGTTTGGCAATCAGCCCCAGCATTTT,CASRAGFGNQPQHF
-,few,TRBV29-1,TRBJ2-5,TGCAGCGTTGAATGGGGGATTCAGTACTTC,CSVEWGIQYF
-,few,TRBV24-1,TRBJ2-3,TGTGCCACCAGTGGGAACACCCTCCCCATCACAGATACGCAGTATTTT,CATSGNTLPITDTQYF
-,few,TRBV6-6,TRBJ2-7,TGTGCCAGCAGGGCTAGGGTCGCCTACGAGCAGTACTTC,CASRARVAYEQYF
TRBD1,few,TRBV29-1,TRBJ1-1,TGCAGCGTCCGAGCGATCCCGACAGGGAGTAATCAGGGCACTGAAGCTTTCTTT,CSVRAIPTGSNQGTEAFF
TRBD2,many,TRBV20-1,TRBJ2-3,TGCAGTGCGCCTAGCGGCGGGAGGACAGATACGCAGTATTTT,CSAPSGGRTDTQYF
-,many,TRBV29-1,TRBJ2-1,TGCAGCGTTGAAAACAGCAACTCCTACAATGAGCAGTTCTTC,CSVENSNSYNEQFF
-,few,TRBV29-1,TRBJ2-7,TGCAGCGTTGAAGATCAATGGGCGGGACAACGTTACGAGCAGTACTTC,CSVEDQWAGQRYEQYF
-,few,TRBV12-3/TRBV12-4,TRBJ1-2,TGTGCCAGCAGCCGGGCTGAGGCGACCTATGGCTACACCTTC,CASSRAEATYGYTF
-,few,TRBV3-1,TRBJ1-6,TGTGCCAGCAGCCAAGAGCATTCACCCCTCCACTTT,CASSQEHSPLHF
-,many,TRBV6-6,TRBJ2-1,TGTGCCAGCAGCTCCGACTACTACAATGAGCAGTTCTTC,CASSSDYYNEQFF
TRBD1,-,TRBV5-1,TRBJ1-1,TGCGCCAGCAGCGTTCAAGGGGGCTACACTGAAGCTTTCTTT,CASSVQGGYTEAFF
TRBD2,many,TRBV6-5,TRBJ2-7,TGTGCCAGCAGTTACTCAGGACTAGCGGGAGGTTTCTCCTACGAGCAGTACTTC,CASSYSGLAGGFSYEQYF
TRBD2,few,TRBV5-5,TRBJ2-5,TGTGCCAGCAGCTCGACGGGGACTAGCTTTTTGGAGACCCAGTACTTC,CASSSTGTSFLETQYF
-,few,TRBV5-5,TRBJ2-2,TGTGCCAGCAGCTTGAGTCAGGCGCTCACCGGGGAGCTGTTTTTT,CASSLSQALTGELFF
-,-,TRBV20-1,TRBJ1-2,TGCAGTCCTACACCAGGGAATCGTGAAGACTATGGCTACACCTTC,CSPTPGNREDYGYTF
-,many,TRBV9,TRBJ1-5,TGTGCCAGCAGCGTAGAAGAGGGGCGGCCCCAGCATTTT,CASSVEEGRPQHF
TRBD2,-,TRBV14,TRBJ2-1,TGTGCCAGCAGCCCCGGACTAGCGGGCACGTACAATGAGCAGTTCTTC,CASSPGLAGTYNEQFF
TRBD2,-,TRBV29-1,TRBJ2-3,TGCAGCGTTGTAGTCGCGGGAGGCAGCACAGATACGCAGTATTTT,CSVVVAGGSTDTQYF
TRBD2,many,TRBV28,TRBJ2-1,TGTGCCAGCTCCGGGGGGGGTTACAATGAGCAGTTCTTC,CASSGGGYNEQFF
-,many,TRBV7-2,TRBJ2-1,TGTGCCAGCAGCTTACAGCATGAGCAGTTCTTC,CASSLQHEQFF
TRBD1,many,TRBV7-2,TRBJ2-7,TGTGCCAGCAGCTTAAGCGGACAGGCCGAGCAGTACTTC,CASSLSGQAEQYF
-,many,TRBV7-9,TRBJ1-1,TGTGCCAGCAGCTTTCAGTGGAACACTGAAGCTTTCTTT,CASSFQWNTEAFF
TRBD2,many,TRBV6-5,TRBJ2-1,TGTGCCAGCAGTTACTCCCCTCGCGTGGGAGGGCCCATCAATGAGCAGTTCTTC,CASSYSPRVGGPINEQFF
-,few,TRBV5-5,TRBJ1-2,TGTGCCAGCAGCTTGGATTCTCAGGGGTACTATGGCTACACCTTC,CASSLDSQGYYGYTF
-,many,TRBV28,TRBJ1-2,TGTGCCAGCAGTTCCCAGGGCCTAGGGTATGGCTACACCTTC,CASSSQGLGYGYTF
TRBD1,-,TRBV11-2,TRBJ2-1,TGTGCCAGCAGCCCCCAAAGGACAGGGCTAAATGAGCAGTTCTTC,CASSPQRTGLNEQFF
-,few,TRBV13,TRBJ1-3,TGTGCCAGCAGCTTAGGACAGGGAGTGCCTGGAAACACCATATATTTT,CASSLGQGVPGNTIYF
TRBD2,many,TRBV27,TRBJ2-5,TGTGCCAGCACGGGCGGGAGTCGGGAGACCCAGTACTTC,CASTGGSRETQYF
-,many,TRBV20-1,TRBJ1-3,TGCAGTGCGAAAGACCCCCACTCTGGAAACACCATATATTTT,CSAKDPHSGNTIYF
-,many,TRBV7-2,TRBJ2-3,TGTGCCAGCAGCTTACGAAGTCTATCCACAGATACGCAGTATTTT,CASSLRSLSTDTQYF
TRBD2,-,TRBV7-2,TRBJ2-5,TGTGCCAGCAGCACCAGCGGGAGGGGGGAGACCCAGTACTTC,CASSTSGRGETQYF
TRBD2,few,TRBV6-2/TRBV6-3,TRBJ2-4,TGTGCCAGCACGAGGGAGGGAGGTAGTCAGTACTTC,CASTREGGSQYF
TRBD2,many,TRBV20-1,TRBJ2-7,TGCAGTGCTCGAAAGAGCGGGATCGACGAGCAGTACTTC,CSARKSGIDEQYF
-,few,TRBV6-2/TRBV6-3,TRBJ1-1,TGTGCCAGCAGCCTTTTACCCCGGGGGAACACTGAAGCTTTCTTT,CASSLLPRGNTEAFF
-,-,TRBV5-1,TRBJ2-7,TGCGCCAGCAATACCCAGGACTACGAGCAGTACTTC,CASNTQDYEQYF
TRBD2,-,TRBV9,TRBJ2-4,TGTGCCAGCACAAGATGGGGCGGGAGTGGAAACATTCAGTACTTC,CASTRWGGSGNIQYF
TRBD2,-,TRBV20-1,TRBJ2-1,TGCAGTGCTAGAGAAAGGCTAGCGGGAGTCTACAATGAGCAGTTCTTC,CSARERLAGVYNEQFF
-,-,TRBV30,TRBJ1-1,TGTGCCTGGGGGGCAGGGTACCGCACTGAAGCTTTCTTT,CAWGAGYRTEAFF
TRBD1,many,TRBV29-1,TRBJ1-4,TGCAGCGTGGGGACAGGGGGCGAATATGAAAAACTGTTTTTT,CSVGTGGEYEKLFF
-,-,TRBV6-2/TRBV6-3,TRBJ2-1,TGTGCCAGCAGTTATCCTCAGGTAGCACCCTACAATGAGCAGTTCTTC,CASSYPQVAPYNEQFF
-,few,TRBV7-6,TRBJ2-1,TGTGCCAGCAGCTTACTGCAGGGCCCCTACAATGAGCAGTTCTTC,CASSLLQGPYNEQFF
TRBD1,-,TRBV12-3/TRBV12-4,TRBJ2-6,TGTGCCAGCAGTTTAACCAGGGGGTCTGGGGCCAACGTCCTGACTTTC,CASSLTRGSGANVLTF
-,few,TRBV6-5,TRBJ2-1,TGTGCCAGCACCGGAGCGGGACAGTATGAGAATGAGCAGTTCTTC,CASTGAGQYENEQFF
-,-,TRBV5-1,TRBJ2-7,TGCGCCAGCAGCTCGTTCTCACAGGGGGAGGGCTACGAGCAGTACTTC,CASSSFSQGEGYEQYF
TRBD1,few,TRBV12-3/TRBV12-4,TRBJ2-1,TGTGCCAGCAGTACCGGGACAGGGCTCAATGAGCAGTTCTTC,CASSTGTGLNEQFF
TRBD1,-,TRBV6-1,TRBJ2-5,TGTGCCAGCAGTATGGACAGGGGGCGCCGAGAGACCCAGTACTTC,CASSMDRGRRETQYF
-,-,TRBV9,TRBJ2-3,TGTGCCAGCAGCGTAGGAGTCGCAGATACGCAGTATTTT,CASSVGVADTQYF
-,-,TRBV12-5,TRBJ2-7,TGTGCTAGTGGTTTGGGGTTGGGAGGCGAGCAGTACTTC,CASGLGLGGEQYF
-,-,TRBV3-1,TRBJ1-5,TGTGCCAGCAGCCAAGGATTTGAGGGGGAAAGGAATCAGCCCCAGCATTTT,CASSQGFEGERNQPQHF
TRBD1,-,TRBV7-3,TRBJ2-5,TGTGCCAGCAGCTTAAAACCCTCCGGGACAGGGAACGGGGAGACCCAGTACTTC,CASSLKPSGTGNGETQYF
TRBD2,few,TRBV12-3/TRBV12-4,TRBJ2-7,TGTGCCAGCAGCACCTTAGCGGGAGCCTCCTACGTGCAGTACTTC,CASSTLAGASYVQYF
TRBD2,-,TRBV20-1,TRBJ2-1,TGCAGTGCCGGGGGACTAGCGGGAGTATGGAATGAGCAGTTCTTC,CSAGGLAGVWNEQFF
-,-,TRBV9,TRBJ1-1,TGTGCCAGCAGCGTAGTCGGGGACGGATGGTACACTGAAGCTTTCTTT,CASSVVGDGWYTEAFF
TRBD2,many,TRBV29-1,TRBJ2-5,TGCAGCGGGAGCGGGGTAGCCGGGGGGCAAGAGACCCAGTACTTC,CSGSGVAGGQETQYF